The clone carrying this T cell receptor beta chain was recorded a few times. Its antigen is as yet unknown. This sample is part of a study of beta chain features in type 1 diabetes. General observations from the study: When VDJ junctions were examined, type 1 diabetes patients showed fewer insertions and more deletions. TCRB CDR3 length was moderately but significantly reduced in all four CD4+ subsets of Type 1 diabetes patients. Comparison showed that naive, central memory and Treg TCRB repertoires appeared more similar among patients than among healthy donors.

All sorted populations exceeded 95% purity. Of the isolated RNA, all was reverse transcribed, and so the sequenced material was expressed TCRB transcripts. TCRdb's copy holds only in-frame clones and misses some; the assay was immunoSEQ multiplex PCR. The repertoire holds 250,000 or so clones, with 20% as singletons. The germline V and J ends were trimmed by 5 bases and 6 bases, with 14 bases remaining between them. CDR1 and CDR2 from the germline V gene are MDHEN and SYDVKM. This CDR3 is built from 14 residues. The chain combines TRBV28 with TRBJ2-1, with D possibly being TRBD2 (6 bases). The TCR sequence derives from a woman aged 40 to 50 with type 1 diabetes. Sequenced: naive CD4+ T cells from blood. CDR3 DNA sequence: TGTGCCAGCAGTCCGGACTACCAGCGCAATGAGCAGTTCTTC. Protein sequence: CASSPDYQRNEQFF.